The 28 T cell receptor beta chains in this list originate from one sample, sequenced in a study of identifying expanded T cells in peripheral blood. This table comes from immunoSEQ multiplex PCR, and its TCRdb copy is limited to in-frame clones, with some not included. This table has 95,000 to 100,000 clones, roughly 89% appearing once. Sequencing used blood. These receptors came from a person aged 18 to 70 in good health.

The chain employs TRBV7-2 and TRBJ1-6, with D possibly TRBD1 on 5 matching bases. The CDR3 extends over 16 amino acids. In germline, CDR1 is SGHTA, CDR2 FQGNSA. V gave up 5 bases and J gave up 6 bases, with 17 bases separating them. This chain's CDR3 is CASSPPGTAINSPLHF. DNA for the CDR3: TGTGCCAGCAGCCCCCCCGGGACCGCTATTAATTCACCCCTCCACTTT.

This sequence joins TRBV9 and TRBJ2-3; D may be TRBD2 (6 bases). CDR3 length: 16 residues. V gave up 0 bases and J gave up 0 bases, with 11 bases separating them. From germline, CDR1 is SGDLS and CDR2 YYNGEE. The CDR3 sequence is CASSVVGLASTDTQYF. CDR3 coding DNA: TGTGCCAGCAGCGTAGTGGGGCTAGCGAGCACAGATACGCAGTATTTT.

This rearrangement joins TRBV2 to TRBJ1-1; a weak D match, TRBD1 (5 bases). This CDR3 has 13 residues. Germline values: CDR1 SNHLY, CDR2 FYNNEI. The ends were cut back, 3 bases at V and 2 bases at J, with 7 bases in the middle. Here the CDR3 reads CASSEQGNTEAFF. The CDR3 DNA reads TGTGCCAGCAGTGAGCAGGGAAACACTGAAGCTTTCTTT.

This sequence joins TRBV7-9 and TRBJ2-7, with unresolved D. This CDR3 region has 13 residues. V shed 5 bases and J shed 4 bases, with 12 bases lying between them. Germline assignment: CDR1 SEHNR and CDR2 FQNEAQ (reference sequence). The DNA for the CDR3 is TGTGCCAGCAGCCTGCCGGGCCGTTACGAGCAGTACTTC. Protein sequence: CASSLPGRYEQYF.

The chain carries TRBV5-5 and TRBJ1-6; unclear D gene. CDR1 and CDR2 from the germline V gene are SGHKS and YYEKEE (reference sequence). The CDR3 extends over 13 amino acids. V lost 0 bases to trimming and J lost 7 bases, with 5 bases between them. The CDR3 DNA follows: TGTGCCAGCAGCTTGGAGCAAAATTCACCCCTCCACTTT. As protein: CASSLEQNSPLHF.

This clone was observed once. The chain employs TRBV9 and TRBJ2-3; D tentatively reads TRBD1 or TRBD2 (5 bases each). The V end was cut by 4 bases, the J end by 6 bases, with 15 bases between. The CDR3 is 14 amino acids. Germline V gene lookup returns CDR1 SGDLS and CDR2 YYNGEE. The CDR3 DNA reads TGTGCCAGCAGCCCGCGGGTGGGGGTCGATACGCAGTATTTT. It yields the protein CASSPRVGVDTQYF.

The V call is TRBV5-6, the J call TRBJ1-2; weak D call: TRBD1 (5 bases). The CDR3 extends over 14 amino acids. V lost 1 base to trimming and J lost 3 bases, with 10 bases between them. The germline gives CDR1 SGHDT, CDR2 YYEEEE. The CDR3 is CASSLWPGDYGYTF. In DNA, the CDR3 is TGTGCCAGCAGCTTGTGGCCGGGGGACTATGGCTACACCTTC.

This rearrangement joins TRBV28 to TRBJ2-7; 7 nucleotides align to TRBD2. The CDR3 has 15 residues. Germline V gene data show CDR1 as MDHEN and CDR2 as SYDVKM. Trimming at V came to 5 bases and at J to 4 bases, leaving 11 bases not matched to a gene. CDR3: CASSQSGTTFYEQYF. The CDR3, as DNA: TGTGCCAGCAGTCAAAGCGGGACTACATTTTACGAGCAGTACTTC.

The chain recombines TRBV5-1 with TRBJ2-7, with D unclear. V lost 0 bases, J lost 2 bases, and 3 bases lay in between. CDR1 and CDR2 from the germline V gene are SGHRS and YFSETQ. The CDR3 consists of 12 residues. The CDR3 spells CASSLDAYEQYF. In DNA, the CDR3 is TGCGCCAGCAGCTTGGACGCCTACGAGCAGTACTTC.

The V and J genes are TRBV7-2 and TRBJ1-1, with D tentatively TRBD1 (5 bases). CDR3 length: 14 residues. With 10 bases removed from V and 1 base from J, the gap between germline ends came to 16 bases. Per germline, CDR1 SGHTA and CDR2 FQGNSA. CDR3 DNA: TGTGCCACCGGGAACGGGGGGGAGAACACTGAAGCTTTCTTT. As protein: CATGNGGENTEAFF.

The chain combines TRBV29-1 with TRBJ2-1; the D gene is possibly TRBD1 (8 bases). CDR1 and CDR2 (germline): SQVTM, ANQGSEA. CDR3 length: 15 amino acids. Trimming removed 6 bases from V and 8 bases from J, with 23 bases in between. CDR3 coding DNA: TGCAGCGTCGCCACCGGACAGGGAGGGTGGGATGAGCAGTTCTTC. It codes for CSVATGQGGWDEQFF.

CDR3 residues: CASRDRGRDNQPQHF. In DNA, the CDR3 is TGTGCCAGCAGGGACAGGGGCCGGGACAATCAGCCCCAGCATTTT. The chain employs TRBV2 and TRBJ1-5; 9 bases map to TRBD1. In germline, CDR1 is SNHLY, CDR2 FYNNEI. The CDR3 contains 15 residues. The V segment lost 6 bases and the J segment 3 bases; nucleotides outside the gene matches: 6.

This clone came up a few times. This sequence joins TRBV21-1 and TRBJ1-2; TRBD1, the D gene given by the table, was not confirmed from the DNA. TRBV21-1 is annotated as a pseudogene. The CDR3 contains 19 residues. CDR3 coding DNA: TGTGCCAGCAGCAAATTTTGGGGGCCTTACCAGAACCCCCGGGATGGCTACACCTTC. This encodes CASSKFWGPYQNPRDGYTF.

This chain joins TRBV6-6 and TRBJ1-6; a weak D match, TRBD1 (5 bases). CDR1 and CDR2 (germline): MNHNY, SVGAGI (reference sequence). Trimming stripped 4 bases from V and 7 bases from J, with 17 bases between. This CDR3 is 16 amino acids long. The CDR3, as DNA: TGTGCCAGCAGTTCCCTGAGGGGAACCGGGAATTCACCCCTCCACTTT. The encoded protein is CASSSLRGTGNSPLHF.

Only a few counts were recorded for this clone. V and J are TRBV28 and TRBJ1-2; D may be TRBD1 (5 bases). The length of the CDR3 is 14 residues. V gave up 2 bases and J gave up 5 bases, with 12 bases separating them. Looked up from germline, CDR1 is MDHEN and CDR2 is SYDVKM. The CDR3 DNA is TGTGCCAGCAGTTTACTGGCAGGGCATTATGGCTACACCTTC. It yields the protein CASSLLAGHYGYTF.

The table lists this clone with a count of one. In DNA form, the CDR3 reads TGTGCCAGCAGTTTAGGAACCTCCGGGGGAGGGGCCAACGTCCTGACTTTC. This translates into CASSLGTSGGGANVLTF. The V and J genes are TRBV28 and TRBJ2-6, with a possible D match to TRBD2 (6 bases). CDR3 size: 17 residues. V dropped 2 bases and J dropped 4 bases, with 15 bases sitting between them. Germline CDR1 and CDR2: MDHEN and SYDVKM. The complete variable domain, with remaining parts taken from reference TRBV28 and TRBJ2-6, reads DVKVTQSSRYLVKRTGEKVFLECVQDMDHENMFWYRQDPGLGLRLIYFSYDVKMKEKGDIPEGYSVSREKKERFSLILESASTNQTSMYLCASSLGTSGGGANVLTFGAGSRLTVL.

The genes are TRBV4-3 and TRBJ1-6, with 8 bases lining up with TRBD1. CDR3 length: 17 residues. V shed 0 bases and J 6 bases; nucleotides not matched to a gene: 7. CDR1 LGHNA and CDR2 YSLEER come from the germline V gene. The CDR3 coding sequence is TGCGCCAGCAGCCAAGATCTCGCAGGGGGCGCTAATTCACCCCTCCACTTT. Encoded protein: CASSQDLAGGANSPLHF.

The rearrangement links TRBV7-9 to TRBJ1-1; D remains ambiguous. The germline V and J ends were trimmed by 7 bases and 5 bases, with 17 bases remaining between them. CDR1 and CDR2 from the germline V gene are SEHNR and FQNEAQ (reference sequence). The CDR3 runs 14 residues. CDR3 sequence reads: CASNIAVRETEAFF. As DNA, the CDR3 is TGTGCCAGCAACATAGCAGTTAGAGAGACTGAAGCTTTCTTT.

CDR3 in DNA: TGTGCCAGCAGCCGACAGCAGGTCTACACTGAAGCTTTCTTT. Its translation is CASSRQQVYTEAFF. V is TRBV6-6 and J is TRBJ1-1; possible D gene TRBD1, 5 bases. The germline gives CDR1 MNHNY, CDR2 SVGAGI (reference sequence). The CDR3 has 14 amino acids. The V end lost 6 bases, the J end lost 3 bases, and 14 bases lay between the germline ends.

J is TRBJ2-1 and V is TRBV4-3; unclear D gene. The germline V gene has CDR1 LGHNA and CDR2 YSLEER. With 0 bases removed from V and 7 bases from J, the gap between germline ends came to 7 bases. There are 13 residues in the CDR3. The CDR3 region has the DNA TGCGCCAGCAGCCAAGATCTCAGGAATGAGCAGTTCTTC. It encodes CASSQDLRNEQFF.

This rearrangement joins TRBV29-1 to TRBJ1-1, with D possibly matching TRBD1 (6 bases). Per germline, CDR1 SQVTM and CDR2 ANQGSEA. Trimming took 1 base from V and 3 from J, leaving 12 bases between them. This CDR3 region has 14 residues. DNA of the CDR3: TGCAGCGTTGAAGCCAGGGGAGGGGACACTGAAGCTTTCTTT. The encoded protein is CSVEARGGDTEAFF.

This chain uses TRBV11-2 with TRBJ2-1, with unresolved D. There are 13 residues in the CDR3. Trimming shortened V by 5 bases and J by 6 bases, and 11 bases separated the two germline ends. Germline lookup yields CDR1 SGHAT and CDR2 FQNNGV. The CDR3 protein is CASSLLRSNEQFF. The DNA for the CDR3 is TGTGCCAGCAGCCTCCTTCGGAGCAATGAGCAGTTCTTC. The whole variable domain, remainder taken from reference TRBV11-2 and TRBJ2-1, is EAGVAQSPRYKIIEKRQSVAFWCNPISGHATLYWYQQILGQGPKLLIQFQNNGVVDDSQLPKDRFSAERLKGVDSTLKIQPAKLEDSAVYLCASSLLRSNEQFFGPGTRLTVL.

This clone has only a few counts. The CDR3: CASSEASRPQHF. DNA for the CDR3: TGTGCCAGCAGTGAAGCGTCTCGGCCCCAGCATTTT. This sequence joins TRBV2 and TRBJ1-5; D ambiguous. Deletions cut 0 bases from V and 9 bases from J, with 6 bases between. The CDR3 spans 12 residues. Per germline, CDR1 SNHLY and CDR2 FYNNEI.

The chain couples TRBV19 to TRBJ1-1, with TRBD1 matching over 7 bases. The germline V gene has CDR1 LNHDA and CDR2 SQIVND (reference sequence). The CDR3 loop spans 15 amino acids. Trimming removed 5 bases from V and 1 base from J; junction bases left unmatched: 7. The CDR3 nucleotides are TGTGCCAGTAGTCCTTGGACAGGAGCGAACACTGAAGCTTTCTTT. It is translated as CASSPWTGANTEAFF.

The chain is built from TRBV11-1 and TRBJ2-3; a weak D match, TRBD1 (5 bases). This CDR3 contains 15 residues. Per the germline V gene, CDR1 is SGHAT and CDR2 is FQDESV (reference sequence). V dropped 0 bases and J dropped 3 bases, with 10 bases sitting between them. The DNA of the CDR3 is TGTGCCAGCAGCTTAGCCAGGGTACGGACAGATACGCAGTATTTT. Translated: CASSLARVRTDTQYF.

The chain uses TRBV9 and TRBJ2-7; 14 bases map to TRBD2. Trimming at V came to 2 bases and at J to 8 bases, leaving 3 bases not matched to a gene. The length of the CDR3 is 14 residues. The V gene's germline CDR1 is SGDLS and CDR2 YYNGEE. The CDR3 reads CASSVGLAGGQQYF. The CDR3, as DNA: TGTGCCAGCAGCGTCGGACTAGCGGGGGGACAGCAGTACTTC.

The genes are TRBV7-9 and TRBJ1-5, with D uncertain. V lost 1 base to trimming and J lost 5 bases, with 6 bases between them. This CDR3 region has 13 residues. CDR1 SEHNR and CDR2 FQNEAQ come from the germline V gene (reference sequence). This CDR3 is CASSLGSDQPQHF. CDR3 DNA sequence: TGTGCCAGCAGCTTAGGGTCTGATCAGCCCCAGCATTTT.

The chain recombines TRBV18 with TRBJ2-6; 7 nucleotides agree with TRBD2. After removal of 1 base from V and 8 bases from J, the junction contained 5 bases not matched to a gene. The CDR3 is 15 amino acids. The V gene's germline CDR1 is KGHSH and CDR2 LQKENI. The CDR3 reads CASSPQSSGSNVLTF. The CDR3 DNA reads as TGTGCCAGCTCACCACAGAGTAGCGGGTCCAACGTCCTGACTTTC.